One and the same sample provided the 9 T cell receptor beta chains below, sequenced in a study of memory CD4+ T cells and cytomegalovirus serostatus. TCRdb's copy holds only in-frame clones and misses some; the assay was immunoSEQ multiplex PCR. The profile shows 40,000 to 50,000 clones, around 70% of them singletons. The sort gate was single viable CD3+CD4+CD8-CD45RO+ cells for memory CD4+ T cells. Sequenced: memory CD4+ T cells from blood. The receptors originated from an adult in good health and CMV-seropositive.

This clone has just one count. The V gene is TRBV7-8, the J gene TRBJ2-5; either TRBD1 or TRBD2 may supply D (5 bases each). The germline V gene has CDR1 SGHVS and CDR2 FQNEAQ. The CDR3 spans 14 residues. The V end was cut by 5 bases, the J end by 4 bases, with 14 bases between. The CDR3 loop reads CASSPGTYGETQYF. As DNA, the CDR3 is TGTGCCAGCAGCCCGGGGACCTACGGAGAGACCCAGTACTTC.

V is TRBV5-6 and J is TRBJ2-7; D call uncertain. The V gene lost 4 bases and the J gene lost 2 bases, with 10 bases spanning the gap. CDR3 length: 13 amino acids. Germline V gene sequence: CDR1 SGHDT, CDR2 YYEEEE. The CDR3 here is CASSLVDAYEQYF. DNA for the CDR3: TGTGCCAGCAGCCTGGTGGACGCCTACGAGCAGTACTTC.

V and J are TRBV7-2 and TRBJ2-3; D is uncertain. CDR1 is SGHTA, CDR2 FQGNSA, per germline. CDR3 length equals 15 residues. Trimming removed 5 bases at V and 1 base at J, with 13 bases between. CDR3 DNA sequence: TGTGCCAGCAGCCGAGACGGGTTTCGCACAGATACGCAGTATTTT. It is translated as CASSRDGFRTDTQYF.

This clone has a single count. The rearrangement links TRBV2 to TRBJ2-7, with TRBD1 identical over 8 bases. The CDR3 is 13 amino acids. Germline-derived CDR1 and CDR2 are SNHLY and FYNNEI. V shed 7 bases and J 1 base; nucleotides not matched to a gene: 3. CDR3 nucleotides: TGTGCCAGCAATCGGGACAGGTCCTACGAGCAGTACTTC. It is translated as CASNRDRSYEQYF.

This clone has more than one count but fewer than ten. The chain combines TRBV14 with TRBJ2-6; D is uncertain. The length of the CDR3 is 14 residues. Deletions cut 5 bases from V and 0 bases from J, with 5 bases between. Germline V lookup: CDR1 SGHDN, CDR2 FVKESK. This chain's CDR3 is CASSKNSGANVLTF. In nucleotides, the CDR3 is TGTGCCAGCAGCAAAAACTCTGGGGCCAACGTCCTGACTTTC.

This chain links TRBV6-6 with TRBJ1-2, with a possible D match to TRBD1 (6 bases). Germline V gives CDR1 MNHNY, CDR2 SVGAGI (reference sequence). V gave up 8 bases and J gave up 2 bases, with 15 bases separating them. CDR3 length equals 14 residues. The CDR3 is CASGGGRINYGYTF. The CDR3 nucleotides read TGTGCCAGCGGGGGGGGCAGGATCAACTATGGCTACACCTTC.

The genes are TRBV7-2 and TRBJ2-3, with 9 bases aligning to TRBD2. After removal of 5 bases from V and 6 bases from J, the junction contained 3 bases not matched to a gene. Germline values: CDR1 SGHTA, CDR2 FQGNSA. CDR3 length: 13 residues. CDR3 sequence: CASSRTSVDTQYF. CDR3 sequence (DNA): TGTGCCAGCAGCCGGACTAGCGTGGATACGCAGTATTTT.

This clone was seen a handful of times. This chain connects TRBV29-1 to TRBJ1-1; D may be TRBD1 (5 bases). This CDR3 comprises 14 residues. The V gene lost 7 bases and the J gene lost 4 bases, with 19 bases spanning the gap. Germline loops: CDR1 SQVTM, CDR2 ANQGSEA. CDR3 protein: CSAEGWGWGTEAFF. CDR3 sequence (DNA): TGCAGCGCCGAGGGGTGGGGTTGGGGCACTGAAGCTTTCTTT.

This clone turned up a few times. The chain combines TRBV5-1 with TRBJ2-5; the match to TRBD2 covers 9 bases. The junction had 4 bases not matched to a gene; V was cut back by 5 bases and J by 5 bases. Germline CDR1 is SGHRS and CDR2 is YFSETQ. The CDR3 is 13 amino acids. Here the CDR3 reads CASRIAGDETQYF. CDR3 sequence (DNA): TGCGCCAGCAGAATAGCGGGGGATGAGACCCAGTACTTC.